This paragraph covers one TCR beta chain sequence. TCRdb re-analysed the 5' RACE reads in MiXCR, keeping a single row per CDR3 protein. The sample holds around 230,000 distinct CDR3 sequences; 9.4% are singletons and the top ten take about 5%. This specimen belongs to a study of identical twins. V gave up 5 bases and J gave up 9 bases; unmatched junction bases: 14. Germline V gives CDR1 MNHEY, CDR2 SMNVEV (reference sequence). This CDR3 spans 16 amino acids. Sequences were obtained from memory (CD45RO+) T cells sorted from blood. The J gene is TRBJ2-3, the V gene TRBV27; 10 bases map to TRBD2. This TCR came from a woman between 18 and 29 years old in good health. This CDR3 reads CASSRQAGGPVETQYF. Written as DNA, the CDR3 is TGTGCCAGCAGTCGCCAAGCGGGAGGGCCTGTGGAGACGCAGTATTTT.